The present entry profiles one T cell receptor (beta chain) with its context. The antigen is not known. TCRdb's table, derived via immunoSEQ multiplex PCR, lists solely in-frame clones and lacks some. Altogether just under 80,000 clones are present, more than 85% being singletons, with the ten largest covering roughly 4.3%. The record originates from a study of T cell responses to AZD1222 COVID-19 vaccine. Study-level results: At baseline, just a handful of AZD1222 recipients tested seropositive. Unmutated regions of variants are reportedly targeted by nearly half of spike-specific TCRs.

Germline V gives CDR1 SGHDT, CDR2 YYEEEE. CDR3 length: 18 amino acids. J was trimmed by 4 bases and V by 4 bases; bases with no gene match: 19. Sequenced here: peripheral blood, sampled 28 days after the second AZD1222 dose. The chain uses TRBV5-6 and TRBJ1-1, with 7 bases matching TRBD1. The clonotype originates from an adult who received the AZD1222 COVID-19 vaccine. CDR3 nucleotide sequence: TGTGCCAGCAGCCTCGACCCGGGATGGGGACAGATTATCACTGAAGCTTTCTTT. This sequence encodes CASSLDPGWGQIITEAFF.